These T cell receptor beta chains were read from a single sample in a study of T cell clonotyping in hematopoietic cell transplantation. Measured with immunoSEQ multiplex PCR; TCRdb has only the in-frame clones, and not every one. The table has approximately 75,000 clones, about 93% seen once. Sequencing was done on a sample of peripheral blood mononuclear cells. The receptors here all came from a man aged 45-60 years in good health. Some clones in this sample may be carry-over from other donors' samples. Each CDR3 is given with its conserved first and last residue. The D gene is left open where the match is weak. Expanded clones are given a class, and other clones once, few, many or no size at all.

>NA|TRBJ1-4|15|NA|TRBV18
CASSPNRAENEKLFF
TGTGCCAGCTCACCCAACAGGGCGGAAAATGAAAAACTGTTTTTT
>NA|TRBJ1-2|13|NA|TRBV6-1
CASQEDRIRGYTF
TGTGCCAGCCAAGAGGACAGAATACGAGGCTACACCTTC
>NA|TRBJ2-1|18|TRBD1|TRBV25-1
CASSETQAGGISYNEQFF
TGTGCCAGCAGTGAAACACAGGCAGGGGGCATATCCTACAATGAGCAGTTCTTC
>NA|TRBJ2-7|15|NA|TRBV6-1
CASSEAWAGTYEQYF
TGTGCCAGCAGTGAAGCGTGGGCGGGGACCTACGAGCAGTACTTC
>NA|TRBJ2-3|15|NA|TRBV6-5
CASRSTPTITDTQYF
TGTGCCAGCAGATCGACCCCGACCATCACAGATACGCAGTATTTT
>NA|TRBJ2-5|12|NA|TRBV27
CASSNPAETQYF
TGTGCCAGCAGTAACCCCGCTGAGACCCAGTACTTC
>NA|TRBJ2-7|15|NA|TRBV28
CASSSTALGSYEQYF
TGTGCCAGCAGTTCCACAGCATTGGGCTCCTACGAGCAGTACTTC
>once|TRBJ1-1|16|NA|TRBV4-1
CASSQRGSLMNTEAFF
TGCGCCAGCAGCCAACGGGGTTCTCTCATGAACACTGAAGCTTTCTTT
>NA|TRBJ1-4|12|NA|TRBV29-1
CSVEIRDEKLFF
TGCAGCGTAGAGATCCGTGATGAAAAACTGTTTTTT
>NA|TRBJ2-1|15|TRBD2|TRBV29-1
CSVGLGLAGDNEQFF
TGCAGCGTTGGCCTCGGGCTAGCGGGGGACAATGAGCAGTTCTTC
>NA|TRBJ1-4|18|NA|TRBV7-7
CASSLTPGQRKMDEKLFF
TGTGCTAGCAGCCTAACACCCGGGCAGAGAAAAATGGATGAGAAACTGTTTTTT
>NA|TRBJ2-1|16|TRBD2|TRBV11-3
CASSEGLAGAYNEQFF
TGTGCCAGCAGCGAGGGACTAGCGGGAGCATACAATGAGCAGTTCTTC
>once|TRBJ1-2|16|TRBD1|TRBV5-8
CASSGLGQGANYGYTF
TGTGCCAGCAGCGGGTTGGGACAGGGAGCTAACTATGGCTACACCTTC
>NA|TRBJ2-1|17|NA|TRBV7-9
CASSLEGGLLLRNEQFF
TGTGCCAGCAGCTTAGAAGGGGGACTCCTCCTACGGAATGAGCAGTTCTTC
>NA|TRBJ1-2|14|NA|TRBV30
CAWSVTSSNYGYTF
TGTGCCTGGAGTGTAACGAGTTCCAACTATGGCTACACCTTC
>once|TRBJ2-3|15|NA|TRBV5-1
CASSLRELGTDTQYF
TGCGCCAGCAGCTTACGGGAGCTTGGGACAGATACGCAGTATTTT
>NA|TRBJ2-4|17|NA|TRBV10-3
CAISESGLNYSKNIQYF
TGTGCCATCAGTGAGTCGGGACTGAACTACAGCAAAAACATTCAGTACTTC
>NA|TRBJ2-3|16|TRBD1|TRBV6-5
CASSSIIGQGEDTQYF
TGTGCCAGCAGTTCGATCATCGGACAGGGGGAAGATACGCAGTATTTT
>NA|TRBJ1-4|14|NA|TRBV9
CASSVGVVGEKLFF
TGTGCCAGCAGCGTAGGGGTGGTGGGTGAAAAACTGTTTTTT